The rows below give T cell receptor beta chains drawn from one sample of a study of PD-1 blockade in classical Hodgkin lymphoma. The assay was immunoSEQ multiplex PCR, and TCRdb's table has in-frame clones only and misses some. The repertoire holds nearly 60,000 clones, with less than 95% as singletons. The specimen comprised peripheral blood mononuclear cells (PBMCs), sampled before the second cycle of nivolumab. The receptors come from a human donor with classical Hodgkin lymphoma. Both conserved end residues are part of each CDR3. A D gene is named only where the DNA matches it firmly. Clone size appears in some rows only: once, few, many, or a class for an expanded clone.

v_gene	j_gene	d_gene	abundance	CDR3nt	CDR3aa
TRBV7-2	TRBJ1-3	.	.	TGTGCCAGCAACGGGGTCTCTGGAAACACCATATATTTT	CASNGVSGNTIYF
TRBV4-1	TRBJ2-1	.	.	TGCGCCAGCAGCCAAGAAGGCCCGGTCTCAATCGGGGGCTCTAGATACAATGAGCAGTTCTTC	CASSQEGPVSIGGSRYNEQFF
TRBV5-1	TRBJ2-2	TRBD1	.	TGCGCCAGCAGCTTGACAGGGGGGAACACCGGGGAGCTGTTTTTT	CASSLTGGNTGELFF
TRBV2	TRBJ1-2	.	.	TGTGCCAGCAGTCTGGAGTTTTACAAGACCTATGGCTACACCTTC	CASSLEFYKTYGYTF
TRBV6-1	TRBJ2-5	.	.	TGTGCCAGCACACCCCTTGACGCGACCCAGTACTTC	CASTPLDATQYF
TRBV29-1	TRBJ2-1	TRBD2	.	TGCAGCGTTGACCCCCGACTAGCTTCAAGCTCCTACAATGAGCAGTTCTTC	CSVDPRLASSSYNEQFF
TRBV5-1	TRBJ2-7	.	.	TGCGCCAGCAGCTTGGCCCGACCCTACGAGCAGTACTTC	CASSLARPYEQYF
TRBV5-1	TRBJ1-4	.	.	TGCGCCAGCAGCTCGCCCGATAATGAAAAACTGTTTTTT	CASSSPDNEKLFF
TRBV15	TRBJ2-1	.	.	TGTGCCACCAGCAGAGATAGGTTACGGGCCTACTCCTACAATGAGCAGTTCTTC	CATSRDRLRAYSYNEQFF
TRBV5-1	TRBJ2-3	TRBD2	.	TGCGCCAGCAGCTTGAATAGCGGGGGGGCCGAGGATACGCAGTATTTT	CASSLNSGGAEDTQYF
TRBV27	TRBJ2-3	.	.	TGTGCCAGCAGTTTATCGGTGACCACTAGCACAGATACGCAGTATTTT	CASSLSVTTSTDTQYF
TRBV25-1	TRBJ2-5	.	.	TGTGCCAGCAGTGTTCCGGGCAGGGGAGAGACCCAGTACTTC	CASSVPGRGETQYF
TRBV5-5	TRBJ1-5	TRBD1	.	TGTGCCAGCAGCCGAACCGGGACAGACAATCAGCCCCAGCATTTT	CASSRTGTDNQPQHF
TRBV25-1	TRBJ2-7	TRBD1	.	TGTGCCAGCAGTGGGCCCGTACAGGGGCCCAACCACTCCTACGAGCAGTACTTC	CASSGPVQGPNHSYEQYF
TRBV29-1	TRBJ1-2	.	.	TGCACCCCCGTGTTGTCTGGGGGCTACACCTTC	CTPVLSGGYTF
TRBV6-9	TRBJ2-7	.	few	TGTGCCAGCAGTTATAGGGCCCCAGACTATTATGAGCAGTACTTC	CASSYRAPDYYEQYF
TRBV30	TRBJ1-2	.	.	TGTGCCTGGAGTAGGGCAGGGTTAACTAATGGCTACACCTTC	CAWSRAGLTNGYTF
TRBV18	TRBJ2-5	.	.	TGTGCCAGCTCACCACCCGCCACCTTCCAAGAGACCCAGTACTTC	CASSPPATFQETQYF
TRBV9	TRBJ1-1	.	few	TGTGCCAGCAGCGTAGAGGCAGGGGCAATTGAAGCTTTCTTT	CASSVEAGAIEAFF